This paragraph covers one TCR beta chain sequence. This clone was observed a handful of times. The target of this receptor is not known. No base quality values were provided; no much bigger clone lies one nucleotide off. The immunoSEQ Assay, a bias-controlled multiplex PCR, was used to amplify TCRbeta CDR3 regions from genomic DNA. The authors' pipeline ran thus. Nucleated cell counts per sample were estimated from amplification of reference gene primers within the assay. To quantify the absolute abundance of each unique TCRbeta CDR3 rearrangement, sequence reads were collapsed and filtered. For each sample, productive Simpson clonality was calculated as the square root of Simpson's diversity index over productive rearrangements. In TCRdb, the immuneACCESS table is reduced to in-frame sequences with V and J assigned. These tables do not hold every clone; where another copy was compared, an unresolved V gene accounts for under half, and the others remain unexplained. Clone size and the V and J calls come from that table; the DNA yielded D and trimming. Recorded for this sample are approximately 250,000 clones; roughly 83% of them occurred a single time. The ten largest clones take up about 5.4% of the sample.

The sample comes from a study of blood T cell repertoires in COVID-19 (TCRdb year 2020). For context, the study as a whole: Samples from collaborators originated in the United States, Italy and Spain and spanned both the acute and convalescent phases of COVID-19. Where available, HLA class I and class II types were taken from metadata supplied by the sample provider and were not determined by assay-based typing. The sample metadata nearly always contained a de-identified subject ID, COVID-19 status, age in years and sex. A freely available public database, intended as a resource for researchers studying the immune response to SARS-CoV-2, is where the repertoires were released. The samples were drawn from the first 160 participants of the ongoing ImmuneRACE study and from over a thousand subjects provided by 6 global collaborators. The prospective study material was composed of cDNA or gDNA derived from T cells, B-cell-depleted T cells, or PBMCs. Subjects who had been exposed to COVID-19, were actively infected with it, or had recovered from it provided the deeply sampled blood TCRbeta repertoires that made up the dataset. The investigation overall reported the following: The amount of clinical and demographic metadata varied by source and participant and was provided uncurated.

One collaborating source in Seattle enrolled patients while the patients were actively infected and followed the patients over time throughout the course of disease. The collaborating institutions used their own protocols to collect whole blood in K2EDTA tubes. For TCRbeta analysis, collaborator samples were shipped as frozen whole blood, as isolated PBMCs, or as DNA extracted from either sample type. Compared with germline, V lacks 7 bases and J lacks 1 base; bases without a gene match: 6. CDR1 is given as SGHRS and CDR2 as YFSETQ, both from the germline V gene. There are 15 amino acids in the CDR3, from cysteine to phenylalanine inclusive. Only the CDR3 part of the read is kept: 45 bases, read in frame from the first base.

The TCR originated in a woman of 80 years or more with COVID-19, enrolled during active disease. The chain was built from TRBV5-1 and TRBJ2-3, with 10 bases in between that match TRBD1. Sequencing input: peripheral blood. The DNA sequence is given as TGCGCCAGCTCCCTCGGGACAGGGGGCACAGATACGCAGTATTTT. Its translation reads: CASSLGTGGTDTQYF. Reference TRBV5-1 and TRBJ2-3 proteins supply the regions before and after the CDR3; the full variable domain is: KAGVTQTPRYLIKTRGQQVTLSCSPISGHRSVSWYQQTPGQGLQFLFEYFSETQRNKGNFPGRFSGRQFSNSRSEMNVSTLELGDSALYLCASSLGTGGTDTQYFGPGTRLTVL.